These T cell receptor beta chains were read from a single sample in a study of blood T cell repertoires in COVID-19. The method was immunoSEQ multiplex PCR; TCRdb's version includes in-frame clones alone and lacks a portion of them. The sample contains 35,000 to 50,000 clones, 90% of which appear only once. Sequencing was done on a sample of peripheral blood. Every receptor here comes from a man aged 45 to 65 with active COVID-19. Both conserved end residues are part of each CDR3. D genes are given only for firm matches. Only some rows state a clone size, as once, few, many or a class for expanded clones.

J,size,length,D,V,CDR3,DNA
TRBJ1-2,NA,13,TRBD1,TRBV10-3,CANRTGGGYGYTF,TGTGCCAACCGGACAGGGGGGGGGTATGGCTACACCTTC
TRBJ1-5,once,15,NA,TRBV7-6,CASSLEEGFNQPQHF,TGTGCCAGCAGCTTAGAAGAGGGATTTAATCAGCCCCAGCATTTT
TRBJ1-3,NA,16,TRBD1,TRBV4-1,CASSQVITGAGNTIYF,TGCGCCAGCAGCCAAGTAATCACAGGGGCTGGAAACACCATATATTTT
TRBJ1-5,NA,14,NA,TRBV21-1,CASQGELGSQPQHF,TGTGCCAGCCAAGGAGAGTTAGGCTCTCAGCCCCAGCATTTT
TRBJ2-5,NA,17,TRBD2,TRBV24-1,CATSDSTASGWSETQYF,TGTGCCACCAGTGATTCAACGGCTAGCGGGTGGTCGGAGACCCAGTACTTC
TRBJ2-3,NA,15,NA,TRBV7-3,CASSLNGVGTDTQYF,TGTGCCAGCAGCTTAAACGGAGTCGGCACAGATACGCAGTATTTT
TRBJ2-4,NA,13,NA,TRBV25-1,CASSVSPKNIQYF,TGTGCCAGCAGTGTGAGTCCGAAAAACATTCAGTACTTC
TRBJ1-1,NA,14,NA,TRBV5-1,CASSQRAGNTEAFF,TGCGCCAGCAGCCAGCGAGCGGGGAACACTGAAGCTTTCTTT
TRBJ1-1,NA,15,TRBD1,TRBV2,CARPKRDRLNTEAFF,TGTGCCAGACCTAAAAGGGACAGACTGAACACTGAAGCTTTCTTT
TRBJ1-1,NA,14,TRBD1,TRBV7-9,CASSLAGDRGEAFF,TGTGCCAGCAGCTTAGCAGGGGACAGGGGCGAAGCTTTCTTT
TRBJ2-3,NA,12,NA,TRBV11-2,CASSQSTDTQYF,TGTGCCAGCAGCCAGTCCACAGATACGCAGTATTTT
TRBJ1-1,NA,13,NA,TRBV28,CASSPLRVTEAFF,TGTGCCAGCAGCCCATTGAGGGTCACTGAAGCTTTCTTT
TRBJ1-1,once,12,NA,TRBV29-1,CSVAGTNTEAFF,TGCAGCGTTGCTGGCACGAACACTGAAGCTTTCTTT
TRBJ2-3,NA,15,NA,TRBV6-6,CASYDRAGSTDTQYF,TGTGCCAGTTACGATCGGGCGGGGAGCACAGATACGCAGTATTTT
TRBJ2-3,once,16,NA,TRBV7-5,CARSNLTGGRIDTQYF,TGTGCCAGAAGCAACTTGACAGGGGGGAGAATAGATACGCAGTATTTT
TRBJ2-1,NA,16,TRBD1,TRBV10-3,CAIKGQGTGDFYEQFF,TGTGCCATCAAAGGCCAGGGGACAGGGGATTTTTATGAGCAGTTCTTC
TRBJ1-2,NA,19,NA,TRBV6-1,CASSAMQGQVGFTLYGYTF,TGTGCCAGCAGTGCTATGCAGGGGCAGGTTGGATTTACCCTATATGGCTACACCTTC
TRBJ2-2,NA,17,TRBD2,TRBV5-1,CASIPGGGSERTGELFF,TGCGCCAGCATTCCGGGCGGCGGGAGCGAGAGGACCGGGGAGCTGTTTTTT